The 8 T cell receptor beta chains given below trace back to one sample, sequenced in a study of shared clonotypes between healthy human individuals. The protocol was immunoSEQ multiplex PCR, while the TCRdb copy is restricted to in-frame clones and leaves out a portion. The top ten clones hold 0.3% to 0.45% of a sample with a few million clones, just under 95% of them seen once. The sequenced sample consisted of naive CD4+ T cells from PBMCs. Documented subset: CD45RA+ positively selected. The receptors shown here come from a man between 18 and 35 years old in good health. Some clones in this sample may be carry-over from other donors' samples.

The chain combines TRBV28 with TRBJ1-4; 8 bases match TRBD1. Trimming cost V 6 bases and J 11 bases; bases outside gene matches: 14. The germline V gene encodes CDR1 MDHEN and CDR2 SYDVKM. This CDR3 spans 15 amino acids. CDR3 region: CASSLSMTGVRKLFF. The CDR3, as DNA: TGTGCCAGCAGCCTAAGCATGACAGGGGTTCGGAAACTGTTTTTT.

The J gene is TRBJ2-7, the V gene TRBV11-2; 10 nucleotides match TRBD1. The germline CDR1 and CDR2 sequences are SGHAT and FQNNGV. V lost 5 bases and J lost 0; bases outside the gene matches: 4. This CDR3 region has 15 residues. Written as DNA, the CDR3 is TGTGCCAGCAGCCCGACAGGGGGCGCCTCCTACGAGCAGTACTTC. Translated: CASSPTGGASYEQYF.

The chain employs TRBV4-3 and TRBJ2-5; tentatively, D is TRBD2 (6 bases). This CDR3 is 16 amino acids long. With 4 bases removed from V and 5 bases from J, the gap between germline ends came to 20 bases. The V gene's germline CDR1 is LGHNA and CDR2 YSLEER. The DNA of the CDR3 is TGCGCCAGCAGCCCCGGAAGGTCCCCTGGGGGGGAGACCCAGTACTTC. Protein: CASSPGRSPGGETQYF.

This chain uses TRBV7-9 with TRBJ1-2; no reliable D call. Germline values: CDR1 SEHNR, CDR2 FQNEAQ (reference sequence). The V and J ends lost 2 bases and 8 bases respectively, with 15 bases between them. CDR3 length equals 14 residues. DNA of the CDR3: TGTGCCAGCAGCTTACCCTCCGACCCGTGGGGCTACACCTTC. This sequence encodes CASSLPSDPWGYTF.

The J gene is TRBJ2-5, the V gene TRBV6-5; no clear D gene. The CDR3 sequence is 15 residues long. The germline CDR1 and CDR2 sequences are MNHEY and SVGAGI. V was clipped by 4 bases and J by 5 bases, with 17 bases between them. In DNA form, the CDR3 reads TGTGCCAGCAGTTCCGTCCCGAAGGGTTTGGAGACCCAGTACTTC. Translation: CASSSVPKGLETQYF.

The V and J genes are TRBV9 and TRBJ2-2; a weak D match, TRBD2 (5 bases). From germline, CDR1 is SGDLS and CDR2 YYNGEE. The ends were cut back, 0 bases at V and 3 bases at J, with 9 bases in the middle. The CDR3 totals 15 residues. The CDR3 is CASSVASTYTGELFF. CDR3 bases: TGTGCCAGCAGCGTAGCTAGCACCTACACCGGGGAGCTGTTTTTT.

This chain links TRBV6-1 with TRBJ2-2; maybe TRBD2 (6 bases). Germline loops: CDR1 MNHNS, CDR2 SASEGT. The CDR3 extends over 16 amino acids. Trimming cost V 2 bases and J 4 bases, with 14 bases left between them. The CDR3 nucleotides read TGTGCCAGCAGTGAAAGGAGGGGTTGGATCACCGGGGAGCTGTTTTTT. Protein sequence: CASSERRGWITGELFF.

This clone was recorded once. Other DNA sequences in this sample translate to the same CDR3. The chain recombines TRBV18 with TRBJ2-1, with 7 bases identical to TRBD2. Trimming took 6 bases from V and 0 from J; bases not matched to a gene: 2. The CDR3 spans 14 residues. Looked up from germline, CDR1 is KGHSH and CDR2 is LQKENI. CDR3 in amino acids: CASSPGGSYNEQFF. CDR3 bases: TGTGCCAGCTCCCCGGGAGGCTCCTACAATGAGCAGTTCTTC.